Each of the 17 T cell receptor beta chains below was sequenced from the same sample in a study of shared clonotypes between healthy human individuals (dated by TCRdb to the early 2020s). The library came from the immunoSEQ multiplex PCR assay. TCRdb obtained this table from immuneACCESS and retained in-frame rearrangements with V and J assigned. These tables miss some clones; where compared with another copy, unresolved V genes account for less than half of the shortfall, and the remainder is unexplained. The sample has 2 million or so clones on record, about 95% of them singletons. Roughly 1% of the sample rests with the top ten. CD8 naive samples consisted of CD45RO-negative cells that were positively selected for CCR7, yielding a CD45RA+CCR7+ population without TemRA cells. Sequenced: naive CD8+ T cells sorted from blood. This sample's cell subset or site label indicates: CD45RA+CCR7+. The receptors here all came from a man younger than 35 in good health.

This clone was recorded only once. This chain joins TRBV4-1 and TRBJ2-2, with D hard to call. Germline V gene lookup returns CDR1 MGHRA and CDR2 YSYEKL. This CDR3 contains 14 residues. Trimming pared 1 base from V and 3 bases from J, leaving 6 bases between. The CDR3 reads CASSQVYYTGELFF. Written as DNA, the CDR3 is TGCGCCAGCAGCCAAGTGTACTACACCGGGGAGCTGTTTTTT.

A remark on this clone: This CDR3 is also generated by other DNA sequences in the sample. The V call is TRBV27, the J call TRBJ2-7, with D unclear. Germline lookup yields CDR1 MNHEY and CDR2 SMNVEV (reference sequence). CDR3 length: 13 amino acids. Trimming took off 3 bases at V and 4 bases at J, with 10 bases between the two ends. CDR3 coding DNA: TGTGCCAGCAGTTTGGCAGCCAATTACGAGCAGTACTTC. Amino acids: CASSLAANYEQYF.

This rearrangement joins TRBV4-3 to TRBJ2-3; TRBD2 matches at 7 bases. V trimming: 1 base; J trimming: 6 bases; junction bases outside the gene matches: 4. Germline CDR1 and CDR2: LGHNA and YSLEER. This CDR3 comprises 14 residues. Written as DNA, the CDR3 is TGCGCCAGCAGCCAAGCCACCGGGGGGGATACGCAGTATTTT. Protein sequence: CASSQATGGDTQYF.

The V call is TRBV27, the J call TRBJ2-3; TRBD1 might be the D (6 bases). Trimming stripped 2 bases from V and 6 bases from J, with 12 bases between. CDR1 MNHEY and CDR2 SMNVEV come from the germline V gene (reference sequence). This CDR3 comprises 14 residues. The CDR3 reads CASSLKGHRDTQYF. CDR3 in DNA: TGTGCCAGCAGTTTAAAGGGACACAGGGATACGCAGTATTTT.

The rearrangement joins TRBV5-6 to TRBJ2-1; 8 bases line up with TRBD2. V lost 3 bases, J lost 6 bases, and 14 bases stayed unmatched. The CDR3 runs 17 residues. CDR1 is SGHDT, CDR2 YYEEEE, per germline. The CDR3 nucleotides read TGTGCCAGCAGCTCCCCATCGGGACTAGTTGGGGGCAATGAGCAGTTCTTC. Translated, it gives CASSSPSGLVGGNEQFF.

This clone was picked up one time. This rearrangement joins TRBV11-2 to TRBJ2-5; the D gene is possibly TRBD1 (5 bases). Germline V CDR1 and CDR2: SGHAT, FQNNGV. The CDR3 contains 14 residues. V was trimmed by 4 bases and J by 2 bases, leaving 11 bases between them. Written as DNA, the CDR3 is TGTGCCAGCAGCTCCGTAGACAGTCAAGAGACCCAGTACTTC. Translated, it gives CASSSVDSQETQYF.

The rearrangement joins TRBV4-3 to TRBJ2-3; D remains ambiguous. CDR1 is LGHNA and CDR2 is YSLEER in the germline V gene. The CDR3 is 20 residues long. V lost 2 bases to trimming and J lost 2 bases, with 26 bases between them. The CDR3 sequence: CASSQYGPPLEQEFTDTQYF. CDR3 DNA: TGCGCCAGCAGCCAATACGGGCCCCCCCTTGAGCAGGAATTCACAGATACGCAGTATTTT.

Here the CDR3 DNA reads TGCGCCAGCAGTGGGGACAGGGGGCATACAGATACGCAGTATTTT. This sequence encodes CASSGDRGHTDTQYF. V usage is TRBV10-2 and J usage is TRBJ2-3, with 12 bases matching TRBD1. The CDR3 is 15 residues long. V shed 4 bases and J 3 bases; nucleotides not matched to a gene: 2. From germline, CDR1 is WSHSY and CDR2 SAAADI.

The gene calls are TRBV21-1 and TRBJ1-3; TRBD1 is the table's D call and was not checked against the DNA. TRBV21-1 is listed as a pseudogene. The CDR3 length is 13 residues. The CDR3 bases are TGTGCCAGCATCGGACAGGTTGGAAACACCATATATTTT. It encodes CASIGQVGNTIYF.

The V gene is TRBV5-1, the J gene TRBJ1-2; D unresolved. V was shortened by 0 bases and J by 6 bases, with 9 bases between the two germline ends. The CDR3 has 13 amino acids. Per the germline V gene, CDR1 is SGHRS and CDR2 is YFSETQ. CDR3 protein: CASSLGPYHGYTF. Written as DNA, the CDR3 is TGCGCCAGCAGCTTGGGGCCCTACCATGGCTACACCTTC.

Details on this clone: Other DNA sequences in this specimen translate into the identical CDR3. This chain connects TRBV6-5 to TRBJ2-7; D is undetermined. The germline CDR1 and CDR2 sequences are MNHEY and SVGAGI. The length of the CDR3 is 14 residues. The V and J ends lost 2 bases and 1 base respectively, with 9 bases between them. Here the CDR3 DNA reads TGTGCCAGCAGTTACGGCGTCGGTTCCTACGAGCAGTACTTC. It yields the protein CASSYGVGSYEQYF.

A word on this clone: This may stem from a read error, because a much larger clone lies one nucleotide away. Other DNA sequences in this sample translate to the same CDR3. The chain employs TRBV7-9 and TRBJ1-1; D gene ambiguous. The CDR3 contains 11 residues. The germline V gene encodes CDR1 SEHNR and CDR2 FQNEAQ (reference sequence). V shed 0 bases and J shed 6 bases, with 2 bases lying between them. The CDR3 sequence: CASSLAPEAFF. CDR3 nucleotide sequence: TGTGCCAGCAGCTTAGCCCCTGAAGCTTTCTTT. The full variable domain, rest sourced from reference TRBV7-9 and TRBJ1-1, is DTGVSQNPRHKITKRGQNVTFRCDPISEHNRLYWYRQTLGQGPEFLTYFQNEAQLEKSRLLSDRFSAERPKGSFSTLEIQRTEQGDSAMYLCASSLAPEAFFGQGTRLTVV.

CDR3 region: CASSDPLSGGSYNEQFF. For the CDR3, the DNA is TGTGCCAGCAGCGACCCCCTGAGTGGGGGTTCCTACAATGAGCAGTTCTTC. V and J are TRBV2 and TRBJ2-1; tentatively, D is TRBD1 or TRBD2 (5 bases each). Per germline, CDR1 SNHLY and CDR2 FYNNEI. This CDR3 has 17 amino acids. The germline V and J ends were trimmed by 6 bases and 1 base, with 19 bases remaining between them.

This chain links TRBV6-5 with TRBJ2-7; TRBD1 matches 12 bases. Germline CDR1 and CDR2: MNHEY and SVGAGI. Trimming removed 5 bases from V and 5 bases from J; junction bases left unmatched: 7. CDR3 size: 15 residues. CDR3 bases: TGTGCCAGCAGTCCGACCGGGACAGGGGGCGACGAGCAGTACTTC. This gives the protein CASSPTGTGGDEQYF.

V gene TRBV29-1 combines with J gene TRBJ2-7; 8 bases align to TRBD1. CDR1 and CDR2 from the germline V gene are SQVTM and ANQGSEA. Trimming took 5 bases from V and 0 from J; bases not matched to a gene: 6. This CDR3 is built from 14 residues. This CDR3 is CSVTSGTGSYEQYF. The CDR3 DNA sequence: TGCAGCGTTACGTCCGGGACAGGCTCCTACGAGCAGTACTTC.

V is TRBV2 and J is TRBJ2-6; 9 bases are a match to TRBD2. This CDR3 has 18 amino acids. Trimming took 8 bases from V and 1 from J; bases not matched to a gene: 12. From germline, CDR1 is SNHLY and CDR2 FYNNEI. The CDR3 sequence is CASHVGTSGLSGANVLTF. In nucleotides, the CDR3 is TGTGCCAGCCATGTGGGCACTAGCGGGTTGTCTGGGGCCAACGTCCTGACTTTC.

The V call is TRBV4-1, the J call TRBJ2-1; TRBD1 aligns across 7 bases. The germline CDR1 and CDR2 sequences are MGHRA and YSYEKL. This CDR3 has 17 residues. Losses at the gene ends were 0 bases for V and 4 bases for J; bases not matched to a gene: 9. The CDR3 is CASSQDNTGAPYNEQFF. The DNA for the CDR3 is TGCGCCAGCAGCCAAGATAACACAGGGGCCCCATACAATGAGCAGTTCTTC.